This T cell receptor beta chain was retrieved from a study of cytomegalovirus exposure and HLA in healthy donors (dated by TCRdb to 2016 to 2017). Some background on the complete study: According to a later analysis, one platform produced both the 120 validation repertoires and the 666 repertoires of the first cohort. The aim of the study was to test whether cataloging public T cell receptors could identify signatures of past pathogen exposure. Besides the first cohort of 666 subjects, a separate validation cohort made up of 120 or so different subjects was used. To predict cytomegalovirus infection status, the study combined high-throughput TCR immunosequencing, statistical association of individual TCRs with disease status, and machine learning.

The donors belonged to the validation cohort of over a hundred subjects, which was separate from the roughly 670-subject first cohort. The library was made by the immunoSEQ multiplex PCR assay. The authors processed their data as follows. A statistical classification framework was developed to diagnose cytomegalovirus status using the catalog of TCR beta chain sequences. TCRdb provides this immuneACCESS table in a form limited to in-frame rearrangements. Some clones are lacking; in checked studies, under half of them reflect an unresolved V gene, and why the rest are absent is not known. The V and J calls and clone size were taken over from that table, and D and trimming were inferred from the DNA. The sample includes fewer than 90,000 clones, with 90% to 97% observed a single time. About 1.6% of the sample lies in the top ten. Comment on this clone: This receptor's antigen is unknown. Within one base of it there is no much larger clone, and no base qualities were kept.

Findings and caveats that apply to the study as a whole: A few of the identified cytomegalovirus-associated TCR beta chains were confirmed in vitro to be specific for cytomegalovirus antigens. A later analysis had no HLA typing for the validation cohort, so co-occurrence there was scored across all 130 or so repertoires. It was suggested by the authors that the approach could potentially be generalized to other disease states and immunological phenotypes. A total of some 180 TCR beta chains were listed by the study as associated with cytomegalovirus. In both the original and validation cohorts, the classifier was reported to diagnose cytomegalovirus status with high specificity and sensitivity. While some public TCRs were present in many individuals, most TCR sequences turned up only very rarely across donors. A later analysis found that TCRs clustered in the first cohort also tended to co-occur in the 120 or so validation repertoires, with 94% of cluster scores above 0.

The TCR sequence derives from a man aged 18 to 29 in good health and CMV-seropositive. Sequencing was done on a sample of PBMCs.

At the DNA level, the sequence is TGTGCCAGCTCACCACAGCGAGGCGGCGGGGAGCTGTTTTTT. It is translated as CASSPQRGGGELFF. The sequence joins TRBV18 to TRBJ2-2, with the identity of the D gene unclear. V is reduced by 1 base and J by 7 bases, leaving a spacing of 10 bases between them. The CDR3 covers 14 residues, taking in both the cysteine and the phenylalanine. The kept DNA is CDR3 alone, 42 bases in frame from the first base. The CDR1 and CDR2 encoded by the germline V gene are KGHSH and LQKENI.